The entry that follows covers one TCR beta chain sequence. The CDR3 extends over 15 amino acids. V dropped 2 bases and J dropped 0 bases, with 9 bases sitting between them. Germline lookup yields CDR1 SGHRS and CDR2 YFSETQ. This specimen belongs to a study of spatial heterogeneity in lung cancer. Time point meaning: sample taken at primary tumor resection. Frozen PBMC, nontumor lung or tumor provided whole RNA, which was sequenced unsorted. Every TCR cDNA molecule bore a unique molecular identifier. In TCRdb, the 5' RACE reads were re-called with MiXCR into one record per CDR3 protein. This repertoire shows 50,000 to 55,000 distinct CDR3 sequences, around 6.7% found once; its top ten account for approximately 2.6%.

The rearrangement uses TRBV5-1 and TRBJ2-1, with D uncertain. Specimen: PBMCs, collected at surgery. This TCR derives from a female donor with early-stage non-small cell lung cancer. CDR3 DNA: TGCGCCAGCAGCTTTGGGTTAAGCTCCTACAATGAGCAGTTCTTC. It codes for CASSFGLSSYNEQFF.